What follows is one T cell receptor beta chain and its context. With the read ending 3 residues before the CDR3 end, the germline J gene is used to fill in that end. The data derive from a study of T cells in women clearing cervical HPV infection. As for the study in general: Cases: HPV16-related CIN3 or worse on histology, 2 invasive cancers.

Prevalent HPV16 infections were excluded; only incident single HPV16 infections included. Germline V gives CDR1 WSHSY, CDR2 SAAADI. Trimming took 7 bases from V and 4 from J; bases not matched to a gene: 5. CDR3 length equals 13 residues. Using immunoSEQ multiplex PCR, the repertoire was profiled, and TCRdb retains in-frame clones only, with some absent. The table lists 30,000 to 35,000 clones. The origin of this receptor is a woman between 18 and 70 years old with a cervical HPV16 infection that either progressed to CIN3+ or cleared (not recorded which). The chain recombines TRBV10-2 with TRBJ2-7; 9 bases map to TRBD1. What was sequenced was blood buffy coat. CDR3 region: CASTTGGRYEQYF. The part of the CDR3 DNA that was read is TGCGCCAGCACCACAGGGGGCAGGTACGAG.